This is a list of T cell receptor beta chains from one sample in a study of human T cells and chemical hapten exposure. TCRdb re-called the RACE reads through MiXCR, storing one row per CDR3 protein. The data show some 120,000 distinct CDR3 sequences, 12% seen once. The sample consisted of whole blood, taken in connection with sensitization to the hapten diphenylcyclopropenone (DPC). Receptors were obtained from a woman in her forties or fifties with alopecia areata. Some clones in this sample may be carry-over from other donors' samples. The CDR3 runs from the conserved cysteine through the conserved F or W. The D gene is left open where the match is weak. Clone sizes are given selectively: once, few, many, or a class where the clone is expanded.

V gene	D gene	clone size	J gene	CDR3 DNA	CDR3 protein
TRBV20-1	TRBD2	many	TRBJ2-3	TGCAGTGCTACCGGGACTACACGTCGGGATACGCAGTATTTT	CSATGTTRRDTQYF
TRBV7-9	TRBD1	many	TRBJ1-5	TGTGCCAGCAGCTCAAACAGGGGAGTGGTTCAGCCCCAGCATTTT	CASSSNRGVVQPQHF
TRBV12-3/TRBV12-4	.	many	TRBJ2-7	TGTGCCAGCGGCGAGGGCGGGTACGAGCAGTACTTC	CASGEGGYEQYF
TRBV7-9	.	.	TRBJ2-5	TGTGCCAGCAGCTTCCGACTACCTGTCCAAGAGACCCAGTACTTC	CASSFRLPVQETQYF
TRBV6-2/TRBV6-3	TRBD1	.	TRBJ1-5	TGTGCCAGCAGTTACAGTATTCGGACAGGGCATAGCAATCAGCCCCAGCATTTT	CASSYSIRTGHSNQPQHF
TRBV12-3/TRBV12-4	.	many	TRBJ2-2	TGTGCCAGCAGTCTTGGACTGTTCGGCGGGGAGCTGTTTTTT	CASSLGLFGGELFF
TRBV5-6	.	.	TRBJ2-6	TGTGCCAGCAGCATGACAGGCTCTGGGGCCAACGTCCTGACTTTC	CASSMTGSGANVLTF
TRBV29-1	TRBD1	many	TRBJ1-3	TGCAGCGTTTCCAGGGGGTCTGGAAACACCATATATTTT	CSVSRGSGNTIYF
TRBV7-2	.	.	TRBJ2-3	TGTGCCAGCAGCTTAGGAGGGCTCTTTGATACGCAGTATTTT	CASSLGGLFDTQYF
TRBV18	TRBD1	few	TRBJ2-1	TGTGCCAGCTCGTTGGACAGGGTAGAGCAGTTCTTC	CASSLDRVEQFF
TRBV5-1	.	many	TRBJ2-1	TGCGCCAGCAGCCCCTTAGGATCGTATGTCAATGAGCAGTTCTTC	CASSPLGSYVNEQFF
TRBV7-8	.	many	TRBJ1-1	TGTGCCAGCAGCGCCGGGATCAACACTGAAGCTTTCTTT	CASSAGINTEAFF
TRBV3-1	.	many	TRBJ2-1	TGTGCCAGCAGCCAAGCCGGAATGGCGGAGAACTACAATGAGCAGTTCTTC	CASSQAGMAENYNEQFF
TRBV29-1	TRBD2	many	TRBJ2-7	TGCAGCGTCCTCAAACTAGCGGGGGGAATAAAACCCTCCTACGAGCAGTACTTC	CSVLKLAGGIKPSYEQYF